Below are 20 T cell receptor beta chains sequenced from a single sample in a study of T cell repertoires in cytomegalovirus infection. One entry per CDR3 protein, called by TCRdb with MiXCR from the reads. The table lists more than 200,000 distinct CDR3 sequences, 9.1% of them singletons. The sample comprised PBMCs. These TCRs come from a human donor in good health (CMV status not recorded). Some clones in this sample may be carry-over from other donors' samples.

This clonotype has just a few counts. The chain uses TRBV7-2 and TRBJ1-2; 8 bases line up with TRBD1. Trimming at V came to 1 base and at J to 7 bases, leaving 11 bases not matched to a gene. Germline V gene data show CDR1 as SGHTA and CDR2 as FQGNSA. This CDR3 contains 16 residues. DNA for the CDR3: TGTGCCAGCAGCTTAGATATGGCAGGGGGCGGTCCTGGCTACACCTTC. Its translation is CASSLDMAGGGPGYTF. Full variable domain (outside the CDR3, taken from reference TRBV7-2 and TRBJ1-2): GAGVSQSPSNKVTEKGKDVELRCDPISGHTALYWYRQSLGQGLEFLIYFQGNSAPDKSGLPSDRFSAERTGGSVSTLTIQRTQQEDSAVYLCASSLDMAGGGPGYTFGSGTRLTVV.

This clonotype was seen at least ten times. This chain uses TRBV7-2 with TRBJ1-1; D perhaps matches TRBD1 (5 bases). Germline-derived CDR1 and CDR2 are SGHTA and FQGNSA. Trimming removed 7 bases from V and 4 bases from J, with 13 bases in between. The CDR3 is 13 amino acids. CDR3 sequence: CASTKRGLTEAFF. The CDR3, as DNA: TGTGCCAGCACCAAAAGGGGCCTCACTGAAGCTTTCTTT.

This chain connects TRBV7-2 to TRBJ2-5; 9 bases map to TRBD1. With V trimmed by 7 bases and J by 4 bases, 7 bases remained unmatched. Germline CDR1 SGHTA, CDR2 FQGNSA. This CDR3 has 14 amino acids. CDR3 nucleotides: TGTGCCAGCACCCAAGACAGGGGGAGAGAGACCCAGTACTTC. It specifies CASTQDRGRETQYF. Full variable domain (remainder filled in from reference TRBV7-2 and TRBJ2-5): GAGVSQSPSNKVTEKGKDVELRCDPISGHTALYWYRQSLGQGLEFLIYFQGNSAPDKSGLPSDRFSAERTGGSVSTLTIQRTQQEDSAVYLCASTQDRGRETQYFGPGTRLLVL.

This clonotype was seen repeatedly, ten times or more. The chain employs TRBV28 and TRBJ1-5; D gene uncertain. From germline, CDR1 is MDHEN and CDR2 SYDVKM. V lost 10 bases, J lost 7 bases, and 14 bases lay in between. This CDR3 spans 12 amino acids. The CDR3 here is CATGTLPQPQHF. CDR3 bases: TGTGCCACCGGAACCCTTCCCCAGCCCCAGCATTTT.

This clonotype was seen repeatedly, ten times or more. V and J are TRBV6-2 or TRBV6-3 and TRBJ1-1; the match to TRBD1 covers 12 bases. V shed 2 bases and J 0 bases; nucleotides not matched to a gene: 10. Germline loops: CDR1 MNHEY, CDR2 SVGEGT. The CDR3 is 19 amino acids. The CDR3 DNA sequence: TGTGCCAGCAGTTACGACCTTACGGGACAGGGGGCCATGAACACTGAAGCTTTCTTT. Translating gives CASSYDLTGQGAMNTEAFF.

The table lists this clonotype with many counts. The V gene is TRBV7-8, the J gene TRBJ1-3, with unresolved D. Germline V lookup: CDR1 SGHVS, CDR2 FQNEAQ. CDR3 length: 16 amino acids. V lost 0 bases to trimming and J lost 3 bases, with 12 bases between them. CDR3 residues: CASSLATTAYGNTIYF. The CDR3 region has the DNA TGTGCCAGCAGCTTAGCGACGACGGCCTATGGAAACACCATATATTTT. The full variable domain, completed using reference TRBV7-8 and TRBJ1-3, is GAGVSQSPRYKVAKRGQDVALRCDPISGHVSLFWYQQALGQGPEFLTYFQNEAQLDKSGLPSDRFFAERPEGSVSTLKIQRTQQEDSAVYLCASSLATTAYGNTIYFGEGSWLTVV.

The J gene is TRBJ2-3, the V gene TRBV11-2, with 14 bases matching TRBD2. CDR3 size: 17 residues. The ends lost 10 bases at V and 1 base at J; junction bases unmatched: 10. Germline CDR1 reads SGHAT; CDR2 reads FQNNGV. CDR3 amino acids: CATAGTSGSGGTDTQYF. The CDR3 nucleotides are TGTGCCACCGCCGGGACTAGCGGGAGTGGGGGCACAGATACGCAGTATTTT.

This clonotype was counted at least ten times. The chain couples TRBV5-1 to TRBJ2-4; the D is unclear. Germline values: CDR1 SGHRS, CDR2 YFSETQ. The V end was cut by 0 bases, the J end by 0 bases, with 13 bases between. The CDR3 has 17 amino acids. CDR3 sequence: CASSLDPGILAKNIQYF. The CDR3 DNA follows: TGCGCCAGCAGCTTGGATCCCGGTATACTAGCCAAAAACATTCAGTACTTC.

This clonotype was counted many times. The V and J genes are TRBV7-2 and TRBJ2-2; D might be TRBD1 (6 bases). Per germline, CDR1 SGHTA and CDR2 FQGNSA. Between the trimmed V and J ends, which lost 9 bases and 1 base, there was a span of 18 bases. CDR3 size: 16 residues. The CDR3 region has the DNA TGTGCCAGTCCCCCCCGACAGGCCGTGAACACCGGGGAGCTGTTTTTT. Translated, it gives CASPPRQAVNTGELFF.

The sample holds a few counts of this clonotype. The V call is TRBV4-3, the J call TRBJ1-6, with D possibly being TRBD1 (6 bases). Germline V gene sequence: CDR1 LGHNA, CDR2 YSLEER. V was clipped by 0 bases and J by 0 bases, with 12 bases between them. The CDR3 spans 18 residues. Here the CDR3 reads CASSQESQGSSYNSPLHF. The DNA of the CDR3 is TGCGCCAGCAGCCAAGAATCACAGGGAAGCTCCTATAATTCACCCCTCCACTTT.

The sample holds many counts of this clonotype. The chain employs TRBV10-3 and TRBJ1-1, with D uncertain. Between the trimmed V and J ends, which lost 0 bases and 0 bases, there was a span of 8 bases. The CDR3 runs 15 residues. Germline-derived CDR1 and CDR2 are ENHRY and SYGVKD. The CDR3 DNA is TGTGCCATCAGTGAGTCGGCAGACCTGAACACTGAAGCTTTCTTT. Residues: CAISESADLNTEAFF.

The chain combines TRBV4-1 with TRBJ1-1; 8 bases map to TRBD1. The CDR3 loop spans 18 amino acids. The V gene's germline CDR1 is MGHRA and CDR2 YSYEKL. V trimming: 0 bases; J trimming: 0 bases; junction bases outside the gene matches: 9. As DNA, the CDR3 is TGCGCCAGCAGCCAAGATAGGGCAGGGGGCTCAATGAACACTGAAGCTTTCTTT. Its translation: CASSQDRAGGSMNTEAFF.

This clonotype was counted between two and nine times. The genes are TRBV4-2 and TRBJ1-5; perhaps TRBD1 as D (6 bases). Deletions cut 1 base from V and 3 bases from J, with 10 bases between. This CDR3 contains 15 residues. Germline CDR1 LGHNA, CDR2 YNFKEQ. This chain's CDR3 is CASSQAQGPNQPQHF. CDR3 bases: TGTGCCAGCAGCCAAGCACAGGGACCCAATCAGCCCCAGCATTTT.

This clonotype was seen repeatedly, ten times or more. The rearrangement joins TRBV19 to TRBJ1-6; D gene unclear. The V gene lost 5 bases and the J gene lost 0 bases, with 8 bases spanning the gap. Germline CDR1 and CDR2: LNHDA and SQIVND (reference sequence). CDR3 length equals 15 residues. The CDR3 DNA reads as TGTGCCAGTAGTTCCCGCGGCTCCTATAATTCACCCCTCCACTTT. Its protein is CASSSRGSYNSPLHF.

This clonotype was observed a handful of times. CDR3 residues: CASSYLTGNTEAFF. As DNA, the CDR3 is TGCGCCAGCAGCTACTTGACCGGGAACACTGAAGCTTTCTTT. The V gene is TRBV5-1, the J gene TRBJ1-1; no clear D gene. The germline V and J ends were trimmed by 3 bases and 1 base, with 10 bases remaining between them. This CDR3 comprises 14 residues. Germline V gives CDR1 SGHRS, CDR2 YFSETQ.

The chain carries TRBV29-1 and TRBJ2-7, with TRBD1 matching 7 bases. V dropped 2 bases and J dropped 6; count of bases not matched to a gene: 7. CDR1 and CDR2 from the germline V gene are SQVTM and ANQGSEA. CDR3 length equals 13 residues. CDR3 region: CSVEFSQGSEQYF. In DNA, the CDR3 is TGCAGCGTTGAATTCTCACAGGGGTCCGAGCAGTACTTC.

This clonotype was found a few times. This chain joins TRBV19 and TRBJ2-1, with TRBD1 identical over 9 bases. Germline trimming cut 3 bases from V and 4 bases from J; bases unmatched to any gene: 4. The CDR3 has 15 residues. CDR1 and CDR2 from the germline V gene are LNHDA and SQIVND (reference sequence). The CDR3 DNA reads as TGTGCCAGTAGTATGGGACAGGGTCGGTACAATGAGCAGTTCTTC. As protein: CASSMGQGRYNEQFF.

Many counts were recorded for this clonotype. The chain combines TRBV7-2 with TRBJ2-3; 15 nucleotides match TRBD2. The trim removed 2 bases at V and 1 base at J, leaving 7 bases unmatched. Germline CDR1 is SGHTA and CDR2 is FQGNSA. This CDR3 comprises 19 residues. CDR3 DNA: TGTGCCAGCAGCTTACCGGGACTAGCGGGAGGCGGGGGCACAGATACGCAGTATTTT. It encodes CASSLPGLAGGGGTDTQYF.

At least ten counts were recorded for this clonotype. V gene TRBV7-2 combines with J gene TRBJ2-2, with D possibly being TRBD2 (6 bases). The CDR3 is 14 residues long. The germline gives CDR1 SGHTA, CDR2 FQGNSA. V was trimmed by 1 base and J by 4 bases, leaving 7 bases between them. The chain's CDR3 is CASSLGGVTGELFF. For the CDR3, the DNA is TGTGCCAGCAGCTTAGGGGGGGTCACCGGGGAGCTGTTTTTT.

This clonotype has a count of ten or more. The chain is built from TRBV6-1 and TRBJ1-1; D is possibly TRBD1 (5 bases). The CDR3 has 13 amino acids. The germline V gene encodes CDR1 MNHNS and CDR2 SASEGT. Between the trimmed V and J ends, which lost 6 bases and 4 bases, there was a span of 12 bases. CDR3 region: CASSLVGRTEAFF. DNA of the CDR3: TGTGCCAGCAGCCTGGTGGGACGCACTGAAGCTTTCTTT.